These 20 T cell receptor beta chains were sequenced from one sample in a study of T cell clonality in common variable immunodeficiency (dated by TCRdb to the mid-2010s). Libraries were constructed by the immunoSEQ multiplex PCR assay. What TCRdb holds here is the immuneACCESS table cut down to in-frame rearrangements. Part of the clones is not present; checked against another copy, under half of the missing clones reflect an unresolved V gene, and the others are unexplained. With 51,000 or so clones recorded, this sample contains no clone counted only once. The top ten clones comprise more than 2% of the sample. The sample was peripheral blood mononuclear cells. The receptor source for this set is a person aged 18 to 70 in good health.

This clone was recorded many times. Sequencing ends 3 residues short of the CDR3 end; the germline J gene provides the rest. The chain combines TRBV19 with TRBJ2-1; 9 nucleotides match TRBD1. Per germline, CDR1 LNHDA and CDR2 SQIVND (reference sequence). The length of the CDR3 is 15 residues. The trim removed 5 bases at V and 6 bases at J, leaving 8 bases unmatched. The CDR3 spells CASSPEGQGTNEQFF. CDR3 bases read: TGTGCCAGTAGTCCCGAGGGACAGGGTACCAATGAG.

This clone appeared many times. CDR3 in amino acids: CASSRQTPNTEAFF. CDR3 bases read: TGTGCCAGTAGTCGACAGACTCCGAACACTGAA. J is TRBJ1-1 and V is TRBV19, with D maybe TRBD1 (5 bases). The read terminates 3 residues before the CDR3 end, so the remaining end is supplied by the germline J gene. CDR1 is LNHDA, CDR2 SQIVND, per germline (reference sequence). The length of the CDR3 is 14 residues. Trimming took 5 bases from V and 1 from J, leaving 11 bases between them.

This clone was recorded at least ten times. The CDR3 end lies 3 residues beyond the end of the read and is filled in from the germline J gene. The chain combines TRBV2 with TRBJ2-7, with a tentative D call TRBD1 (5 bases). V was cut by 6 bases and J by 2 bases, with 11 bases left in between. The germline gives CDR1 SNHLY, CDR2 FYNNEI. The CDR3 covers 13 residues. Partial CDR3 DNA: TGTGCCAGCAGGGACACTTCAGCCTACGAG. This gives the protein CASRDTSAYE. The entire CDR3 reads CASRDTSAYEQYF.

This clone has at least ten counts. The DNA read from the CDR3 is TGTGCCAGTCGCCGGCAGGATGAA. Its protein is CASRRQDE. The CDR3 in full is CASRRQDEAFF. The gene calls are TRBV19 and TRBJ1-1; no clear D gene. The CDR3 goes on 3 residues after the read ends, and that part is filled in from the germline J gene. Germline CDR1 and CDR2: LNHDA and SQIVND (reference sequence). This CDR3 spans 11 amino acids. Trimming stripped 8 bases from V and 7 bases from J, with 11 bases between.

This clone was observed many times. The CDR3 extends 3 residues past the end of the read, so its final part is completed from the germline J gene. The chain joins TRBV29-1 to TRBJ2-2; 10 bases map to TRBD1. The junction had 8 bases not matched to a gene; V was cut back by 4 bases and J by 3 bases. The germline V gene has CDR1 SQVTM and CDR2 ANQGSEA. The CDR3 length is 16 residues. The chain's CDR3 is CSVVGTGAEDTGELFF. The sequenced part of the CDR3 DNA is TGCAGCGTTGTCGGGACAGGGGCTGAGGACACCGGGGAG.

About this clone: From the germline J gene comes the end of the CDR3, since the read stops 3 residues before it. The chain carries TRBV7-3 and TRBJ1-1; 8 nucleotides align to TRBD1. The V segment lost 5 bases and the J segment 4 bases; nucleotides outside the gene matches: 6. Germline CDR1 is SGHTA and CDR2 is FQGTGA. The CDR3 loop spans 14 amino acids. The sequenced CDR3 bases are TGTGCCAGCAGCCCTGCAGGGGGCGGCACTGAA. Amino acids: CASSPAGGGTE. The full CDR3 is CASSPAGGGTEAFF.

This clone was observed at least ten times. The read gets to within 3 residues of the CDR3 end, and the germline J gene fills in the rest. This chain uses TRBV30 with TRBJ1-2, with TRBD1 matching 9 bases. The germline CDR1 and CDR2 sequences are GTSNPN and SVGIG (reference sequence). The CDR3 spans 13 residues. CDR3 DNA (partial): TGTGCCTGGAGTGCGGGACAGGGCAGAGGC. It is translated as CAWSAGQGRG. The entire CDR3 reads CAWSAGQGRGYTF.

This clone was found many times. The CDR3 extends 3 residues past the end of the read, so its final part is completed from the germline J gene. The chain carries TRBV6-1 and TRBJ1-6; 7 positions agree with TRBD1. The germline gives CDR1 MNHNS, CDR2 SASEGT. Germline trimming cut 3 bases from V and 12 bases from J; bases unmatched to any gene: 11. The CDR3 spans 15 residues. The CDR3 loop reads CASSDDRVEGVPLHF. The sequenced CDR3 bases are TGTGCCAGCAGTGACGACAGGGTCGAGGGGGTACCC.

This clone came up many times. Read coverage stops 3 residues before the CDR3 terminus; the germline J gene supplies the remainder. V and J are TRBV10-3 and TRBJ2-7; D not resolved. Germline V gene sequence: CDR1 ENHRY, CDR2 SYGVKD. The CDR3 is 11 residues long. CDR3 amino acids: CSSSSSYEQYF. CDR3 DNA (partial): TGTTCGTCGTCCAGCTCCTACGAG.

This clone was recorded at least ten times. Read coverage stops 3 residues before the CDR3 terminus; the germline J gene supplies the remainder. This chain joins TRBV10-3 and TRBJ2-7; 8 positions agree with TRBD1. Germline CDR1 is ENHRY and CDR2 is SYGVKD. Trimming took 4 bases from V and 6 from J; bases not matched to a gene: 5. CDR3 length: 13 amino acids. The CDR3 loop is CAISGGQGSEQYF. Partial CDR3 DNA: TGTGCCATCAGTGGAGGACAGGGCTCCGAG.

This clone showed up many times. The read terminates 3 residues ahead of where the CDR3 ends, so the germline J gene completes it. This rearrangement joins TRBV5-1 to TRBJ2-7; TRBD1 matches at 7 bases. Per germline, CDR1 SGHRS and CDR2 YFSETQ. V lost 3 bases, J lost 3 bases, and 9 bases stayed unmatched. This CDR3 is built from 15 residues. Here the CDR3 reads CASSSPDRTIYEQYF. The DNA read from the CDR3 is TGCGCCAGCAGCTCCCCGGACAGGACGATCTACGAG.

This clone was counted ten times or more. The CDR3 end lies 3 residues beyond the end of the read and is filled in from the germline J gene. The rearrangement joins TRBV20-1 to TRBJ1-2, with 8 positions matching TRBD1. The CDR3 covers 14 residues. The germline CDR1 and CDR2 sequences are DFQATT and SNEGSKA (reference sequence). V was clipped by 6 bases and J by 0 bases; unmatched bases: 6. CDR3: CSARTGPANYGYTF. The sequenced CDR3 bases are TGCAGTGCGAGGACAGGGCCAGCTAACTATGGC.

This clone appeared many times. The sequenced fragment ends 3 residues before the CDR3 boundary, so the rest is inferred from the germline J gene. V usage is TRBV30 and J usage is TRBJ1-1; D not certain. CDR3 length equals 14 residues. V shed 1 base and J shed 6 bases, with 15 bases lying between them. Germline CDR1 and CDR2: GTSNPN and SVGIG (reference sequence). The CDR3 sequence is CAWSAGSLDSEAFF. The CDR3 DNA, read in part, is TGTGCCTGGAGTGCCGGGTCACTAGACTCTGAA. Looking up the rest from reference TRBV30 and TRBJ1-1 gives the full variable domain: SQTIHQWPATLVQPVGSPLSLECTVEGTSNPNLYWYRQAAGRGLQLLFYSVGIGQISSEVPQNLSASRPQDRQFILSSKKLLLSDSGFYLCAWSAGSLDSEAFFGQGTRLTVV.

This clone is classed as medium-sized. The read comes to an end 3 residues before the CDR3 does, leaving the germline J gene to fill in the end. V gene TRBV30 combines with J gene TRBJ2-3; D perhaps matches TRBD1 (6 bases). The germline V gene encodes CDR1 GTSNPN and CDR2 SVGIG (reference sequence). The CDR3 runs 13 residues. V was pared by 8 bases and J by 3 bases, with 15 bases between. CDR3 DNA, as far as it was read: TGTGCCCTCCGGAACAGGGAAACAGATACG. Its translation is CALRNRETDT. The whole CDR3 sequence is CALRNRETDTQYF.

About this clone: Read coverage stops 3 residues before the CDR3 terminus; the germline J gene supplies the remainder. This sequence joins TRBV2 and TRBJ1-1; D unclear. CDR3 length: 11 amino acids. The V end lost 6 bases, the J end lost 6 bases, and 8 bases lay between the germline ends. CDR1 is SNHLY, CDR2 FYNNEI, per germline. Partial CDR3 DNA: TGTGCCAGCAGAGACAACGCTGAA. This translates into CASRDNAE. The whole CDR3 sequence reads CASRDNAEAFF.

This clone was seen many times. The read comes to an end 3 residues before the CDR3 does, leaving the germline J gene to fill in the end. The J gene is TRBJ2-1, the V gene TRBV24-1; D uncertain. The CDR3 is 14 amino acids. CDR1 is KGHDR, CDR2 SFDVKD, per germline. The germline V and J ends were trimmed by 0 bases and 6 bases, with 8 bases remaining between them. The sequenced CDR3 bases are TGTGCCACCAGTGATTTGCAAGGGTCCAATGAG. This sequence encodes CATSDLQGSNE. The complete CDR3 reads CATSDLQGSNEQFF.

This clone has a count of ten or more. The DNA ends 3 residues before the CDR3 does, and the rest of the CDR3 is filled in from the germline J gene. This rearrangement joins TRBV18 to TRBJ1-5; possible D gene TRBD1, 5 bases. This CDR3 contains 16 residues. Per germline, CDR1 KGHSH and CDR2 LQKENI. Between the trimmed V and J ends, which lost 6 bases and 0 bases, there was a span of 15 bases. The CDR3 loop reads CASSPTAINSNQPQHF. The CDR3 DNA, read in part, is TGTGCCAGCTCGCCGACAGCGATTAATAGCAATCAGCCC.

This clone is medium-sized (0.01 to 0.1%) within its sample. Read data end 3 residues before the CDR3 end; the end is taken from the germline J gene. The chain has TRBV29-1 and TRBJ2-3; D is perhaps TRBD2 (5 bases). Germline values: CDR1 SQVTM, CDR2 ANQGSEA. The germline V and J ends were trimmed by 5 bases and 2 bases, with 17 bases remaining between them. This CDR3 has 15 amino acids. CDR3 DNA (partial): TGCAGCGTTTCTAAGGAGGCGGCTTCCACAGATACG. This encodes CSVSKEAASTDT. The entire CDR3 sequence reads CSVSKEAASTDTQYF.

The sample holds many counts of this clone. The CDR3 end falls 3 residues outside the read, so it is completed with the germline J gene. V usage is TRBV6-1 and J usage is TRBJ1-5; a possible D gene is TRBD1 (5 bases). Between the trimmed V and J ends, which lost 2 bases and 0 bases, there was a span of 11 bases. CDR1 is MNHNS, CDR2 SASEGT, per germline. This CDR3 is 16 amino acids long. CDR3 DNA (partial): TGTGCCAGCAGTGAAATAGGTGGACATAGCAATCAGCCC. Its translation: CASSEIGGHSNQP. The CDR3 in its entirety is CASSEIGGHSNQPQHF.

The sample holds a few counts of this clone. The DNA ends 3 residues before the CDR3 does, and the rest of the CDR3 is filled in from the germline J gene. The chain is built from TRBV20-1 and TRBJ2-1, with 13 bases fitting TRBD2. Per the germline V gene, CDR1 is DFQATT and CDR2 is SNEGSKA (reference sequence). This CDR3 spans 16 amino acids. Trimming cost V 6 bases and J 8 bases; bases outside gene matches: 13. The CDR3 reads CSARGLAGAVGDEQFF. Incomplete CDR3 DNA: TGCAGTGCCCGCGGACTAGCGGGAGCGGTAGGTGATGAG.